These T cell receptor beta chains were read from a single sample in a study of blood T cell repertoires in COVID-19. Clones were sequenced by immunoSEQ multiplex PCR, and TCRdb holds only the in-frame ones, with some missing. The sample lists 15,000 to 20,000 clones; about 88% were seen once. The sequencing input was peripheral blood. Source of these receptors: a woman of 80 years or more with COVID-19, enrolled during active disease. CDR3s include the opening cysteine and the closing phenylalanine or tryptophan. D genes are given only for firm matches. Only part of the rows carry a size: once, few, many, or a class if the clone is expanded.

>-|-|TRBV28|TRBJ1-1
TGTGCCAGCAGTTTAGACAGGAACACTGAAGCTTTCTTT
CASSLDRNTEAFF
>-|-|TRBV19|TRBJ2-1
TGTGCCAGTAGTAAGGCGGGTCTATACAATGAGCAGTTCTTC
CASSKAGLYNEQFF
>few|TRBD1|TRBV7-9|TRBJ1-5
TGTGCCAGCAGCCCCAGCACAGGGGGCAATCAGCCCCAGCATTTT
CASSPSTGGNQPQHF
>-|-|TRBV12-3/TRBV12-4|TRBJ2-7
TGTGCCAGCAGCAGAACCTACGAGCAGTACTTC
CASSRTYEQYF
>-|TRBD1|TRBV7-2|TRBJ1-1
TGTGCCAGCAGCTTAGCGCGGCCCAGGGGGTCCGCAAAAGCTGAAGCTTTCTTT
CASSLARPRGSAKAEAFF
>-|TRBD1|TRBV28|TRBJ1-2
TGTGCCAGCAGTCCCCTCCCGGGGACAGGGCATGGCTACACCTTC
CASSPLPGTGHGYTF
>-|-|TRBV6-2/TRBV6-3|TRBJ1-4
TGTGCCAGCAGTCCGCCCTCGGGGGGGCCCGCAACTAATGAAAAACTGTTTTTT
CASSPPSGGPATNEKLFF
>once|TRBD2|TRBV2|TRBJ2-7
TGTGCCAGCAGTAGCGGGGGGTTGTACGAGCAGTACTTC
CASSSGGLYEQYF
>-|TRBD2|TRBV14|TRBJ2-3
TGTGCCAGCAGCCTAGGACTAGCGCCCACAGATACGCAGTATTTT
CASSLGLAPTDTQYF
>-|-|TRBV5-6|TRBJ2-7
TGTGCCAGCAGCTTCGTTGTTTTTTTGGGGAGGAACGACGAGCAGTACTTC
CASSFVVFLGRNDEQYF
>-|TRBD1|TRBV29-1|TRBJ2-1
TGCAGCGGGAGTAAGGGTCCAGGGGGCTTGTACAATGAGCAGTTCTTC
CSGSKGPGGLYNEQFF
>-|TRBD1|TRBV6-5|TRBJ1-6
TGTGCCAGCAGTTACTCGGGACAGTATAATTCACCCCTCCACTTT
CASSYSGQYNSPLHF
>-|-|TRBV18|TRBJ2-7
TGTGCCAGCAAACAGGTTCGGGGGGCCAACGACGAGCAGTACTTC
CASKQVRGANDEQYF
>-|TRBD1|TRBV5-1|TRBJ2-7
TGCGCCAGCAGCTTGGCGGGACAGAGGGGGTCCTACGAGCAGTACTTC
CASSLAGQRGSYEQYF
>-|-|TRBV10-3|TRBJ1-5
TGTGCCATCAGTCAGGGGTCAAGGAGCAATCAGCCCCAGCATTTT
CAISQGSRSNQPQHF
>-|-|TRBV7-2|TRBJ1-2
TGTGCCAGCAGCTTATACGACAGGCCGAACTATGGCTACACCTTC
CASSLYDRPNYGYTF
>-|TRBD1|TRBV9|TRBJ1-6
TGTGCCAGCAGCCCCTCAGGACAGGGAAATTCACCCCTCCACTTT
CASSPSGQGNSPLHF
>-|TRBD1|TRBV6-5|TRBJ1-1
TGTGCCAGCAGTAGAAGGGACAGCGACTACACTGAAGCTTTCTTT
CASSRRDSDYTEAFF
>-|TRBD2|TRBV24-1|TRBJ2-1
TGTGCCACCAGTGTCGGGACCGGGACTAGCGCCTACAATGAGCAGTTCTTC
CATSVGTGTSAYNEQFF
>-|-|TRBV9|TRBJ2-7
TGTGCCAGCAGCGTCTCGACAGGTTACGAGCAGTACTTC
CASSVSTGYEQYF
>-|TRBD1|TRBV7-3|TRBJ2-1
TGTGCCAGCAGCTTAAGCCGGGACAGGGCCAATGAGCAGTTCTTC
CASSLSRDRANEQFF
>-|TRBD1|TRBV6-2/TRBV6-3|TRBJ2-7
TGTGCCAGCAGTTACGCGGGACAGGGGGCCTCCTACGAGCAGTACTTC
CASSYAGQGASYEQYF
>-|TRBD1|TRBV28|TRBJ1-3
TGTGCCAGCAGATCGGGACAGGGCGAGGCTGGAAACACCATATATTTT
CASRSGQGEAGNTIYF
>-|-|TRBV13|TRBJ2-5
TGTGCCAGCAGCTCCCAGGGTAACCAAGAGACCCAGTACTTC
CASSSQGNQETQYF
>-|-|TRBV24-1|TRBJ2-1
TGTGCCACCAGTGATCAACAGGGGGGGCACAATGAGCAGTTCTTC
CATSDQQGGHNEQFF